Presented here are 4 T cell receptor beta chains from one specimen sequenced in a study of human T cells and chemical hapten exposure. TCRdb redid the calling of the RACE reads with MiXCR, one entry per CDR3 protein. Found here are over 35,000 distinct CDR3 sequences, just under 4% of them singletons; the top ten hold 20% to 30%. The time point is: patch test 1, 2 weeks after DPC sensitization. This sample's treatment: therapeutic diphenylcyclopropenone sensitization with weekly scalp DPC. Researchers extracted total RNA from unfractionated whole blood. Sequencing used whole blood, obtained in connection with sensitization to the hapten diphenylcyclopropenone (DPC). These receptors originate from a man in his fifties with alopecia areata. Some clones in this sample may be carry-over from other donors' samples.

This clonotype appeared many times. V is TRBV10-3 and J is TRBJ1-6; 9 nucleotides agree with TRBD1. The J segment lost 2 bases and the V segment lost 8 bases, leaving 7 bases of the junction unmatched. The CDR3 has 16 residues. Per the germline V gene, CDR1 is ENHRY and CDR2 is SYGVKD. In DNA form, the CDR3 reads TGTGCCATCGGGGGACAGGGAAGACCCTATAATTCACCCCTCCACTTT. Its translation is CAIGGQGRPYNSPLHF.

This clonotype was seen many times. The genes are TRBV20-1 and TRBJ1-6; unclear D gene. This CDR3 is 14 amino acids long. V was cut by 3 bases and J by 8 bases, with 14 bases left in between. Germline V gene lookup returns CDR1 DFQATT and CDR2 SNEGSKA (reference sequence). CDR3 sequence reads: CSASVSLGYSPLHF. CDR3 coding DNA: TGCAGTGCTAGTGTGTCATTAGGATATTCACCCCTCCACTTT.

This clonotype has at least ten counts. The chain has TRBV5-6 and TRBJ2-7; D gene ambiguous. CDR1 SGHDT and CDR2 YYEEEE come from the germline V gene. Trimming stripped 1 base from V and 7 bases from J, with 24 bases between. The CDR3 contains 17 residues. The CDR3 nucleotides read TGTGCCAGCAGCTTGAACGTCGGTCAGTGGGTCTTGCGGGAGCAGTACTTC. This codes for CASSLNVGQWVLREQYF.

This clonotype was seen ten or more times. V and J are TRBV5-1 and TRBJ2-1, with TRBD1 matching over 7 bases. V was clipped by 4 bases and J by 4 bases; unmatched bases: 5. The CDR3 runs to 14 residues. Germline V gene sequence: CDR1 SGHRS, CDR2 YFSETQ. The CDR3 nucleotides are TGCGCCAGCAGCCCAGGACAGGAATACAATGAGCAGTTCTTC. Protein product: CASSPGQEYNEQFF.